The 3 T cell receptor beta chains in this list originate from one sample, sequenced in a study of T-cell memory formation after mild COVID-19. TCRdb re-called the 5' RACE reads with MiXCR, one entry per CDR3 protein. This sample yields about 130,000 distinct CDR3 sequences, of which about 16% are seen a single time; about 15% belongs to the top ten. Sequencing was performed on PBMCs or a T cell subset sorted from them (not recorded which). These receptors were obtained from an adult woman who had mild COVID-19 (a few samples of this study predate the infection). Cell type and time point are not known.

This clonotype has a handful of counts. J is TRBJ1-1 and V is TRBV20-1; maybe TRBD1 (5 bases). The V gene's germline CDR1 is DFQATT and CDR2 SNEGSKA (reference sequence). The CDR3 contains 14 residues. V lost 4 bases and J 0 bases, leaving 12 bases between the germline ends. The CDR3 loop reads CSATSGVLNTEAFF. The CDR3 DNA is TGCAGTGCTACCTCGGGGGTTTTGAACACTGAAGCTTTCTTT.

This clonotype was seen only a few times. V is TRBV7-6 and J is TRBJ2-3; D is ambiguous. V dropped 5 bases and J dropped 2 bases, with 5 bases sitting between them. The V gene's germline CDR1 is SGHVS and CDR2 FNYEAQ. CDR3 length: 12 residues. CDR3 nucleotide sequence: TGTGCCAGCAGCCTTCACACAGATACGCAGTATTTT. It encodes CASSLHTDTQYF.

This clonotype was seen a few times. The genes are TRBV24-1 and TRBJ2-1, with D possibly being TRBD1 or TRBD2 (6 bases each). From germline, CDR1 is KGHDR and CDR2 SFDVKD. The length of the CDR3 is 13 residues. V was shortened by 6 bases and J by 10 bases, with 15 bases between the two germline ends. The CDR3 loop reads CATSHPGAGEQFF. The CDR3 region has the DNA TGTGCCACCAGTCATCCAGGGGCGGGGGAGCAGTTCTTC.